This T cell receptor (beta chain) was identified during a study of blood T cells in healthy people across ages. The individuals who served as donors were healthy Caucasians living in Russia, aged roughly 6 to 90. With respect to this clonotype: What it recognizes is unknown.

V lost 1 base to trimming and J lost 3 bases; unmatched junction nucleotides: 7. CDR3 length equals 16 residues. Per germline, CDR1 SGHTA and CDR2 FQGNSA. Study-wide points: Higher naive T cell percentage went strongly together with higher TCR beta diversity.

Then a second PCR, running roughly 7 to 11 cycles, was carried out with a sample-barcoded 5' primer and a J-beta primer mix. TCRdb ran MiXCR on the 5' RACE reads and lists one entry per CDR3 protein. The sample shows fewer than 900,000 distinct CDR3 sequences, under 40% of them seen only once. The specimen was blood. The J gene is TRBJ1-1, the V gene TRBV7-2, with 8 bases identical to TRBD1. The sequence was collected from a man between 18 and 35 years old in good health. CDR3 DNA: TGTGCCAGCAGCTTAGATGACAGGGGTTTGTACACTGAAGCTTTCTTT. This codes for CASSLDDRGLYTEAFF.